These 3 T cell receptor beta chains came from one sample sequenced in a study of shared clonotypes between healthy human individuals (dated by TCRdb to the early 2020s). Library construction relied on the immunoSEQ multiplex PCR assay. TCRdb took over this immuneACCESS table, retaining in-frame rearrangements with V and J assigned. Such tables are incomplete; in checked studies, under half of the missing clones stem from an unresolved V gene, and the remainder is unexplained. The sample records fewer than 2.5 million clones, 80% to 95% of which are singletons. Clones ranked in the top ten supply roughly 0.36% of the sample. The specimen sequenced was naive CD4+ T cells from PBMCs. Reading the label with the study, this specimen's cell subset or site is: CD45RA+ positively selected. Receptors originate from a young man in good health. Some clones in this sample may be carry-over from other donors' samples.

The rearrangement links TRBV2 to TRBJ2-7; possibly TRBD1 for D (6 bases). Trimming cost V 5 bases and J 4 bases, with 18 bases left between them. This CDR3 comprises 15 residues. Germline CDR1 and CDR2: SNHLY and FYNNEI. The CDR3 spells CASSPPRQGHYEQYF. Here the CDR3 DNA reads TGTGCCAGCAGTCCCCCCCGGCAGGGGCATTACGAGCAGTACTTC.

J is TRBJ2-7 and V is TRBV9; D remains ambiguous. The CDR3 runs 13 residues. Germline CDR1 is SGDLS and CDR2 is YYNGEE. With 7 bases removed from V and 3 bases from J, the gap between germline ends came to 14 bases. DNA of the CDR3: TGTGCCAGCGAGGATCCGAGAAGCTACGAGCAGTACTTC. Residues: CASEDPRSYEQYF. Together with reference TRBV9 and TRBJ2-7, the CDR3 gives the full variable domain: DSGVTQTPKHLITATGQRVTLRCSPRSGDLSVYWYQQSLDQGLQFLIQYYNGEERAKGNILERFSAQQFPDLHSELNLSSLELGDSALYFCASEDPRSYEQYFGPGTRLTVT.

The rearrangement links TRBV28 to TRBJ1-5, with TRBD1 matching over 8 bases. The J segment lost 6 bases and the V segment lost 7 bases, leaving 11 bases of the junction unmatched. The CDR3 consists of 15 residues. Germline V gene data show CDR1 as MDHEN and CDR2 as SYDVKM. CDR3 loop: CASNNNDRGGQPQHF. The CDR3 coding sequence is TGTGCCAGCAATAACAACGACAGGGGTGGTCAGCCCCAGCATTTT.